One sample yielded the 29 T cell receptor beta chains listed below, sequenced in a study of radiation and T cells in renal cell carcinoma. Time point given: blood 4 weeks post-SBRT, at nephrectomy. Treatment described: 15 Gy SBRT to primary tumor, nephrectomy 4 weeks later. Sequenced by immunoSEQ multiplex PCR; TCRdb stores in-frame clones only, minus some. The sample lists under 200,000 clones, roughly 90% occurring once. The material was blood, obtained from a patient whose treatment included radiotherapy and nephrectomy. The source is a woman aged 50 to 60 with renal cell carcinoma.

The chain carries TRBV23-1 and TRBJ2-7; either TRBD1 or TRBD2 may supply D (5 bases each). TRBV23-1 is labeled an ORF, and its function is uncertain. V was trimmed by 4 bases and J by 2 bases, leaving 18 bases between them. This CDR3 has 16 residues. CDR3: CASSPWGRRGPYEQYF. The DNA of the CDR3 is TGCGCCAGCAGTCCATGGGGGAGACGCGGCCCCTACGAGCAGTACTTC.

The rearrangement joins TRBV7-9 to TRBJ1-2, with D perhaps matching TRBD1 (5 bases). V was clipped by 0 bases and J by 5 bases, with 19 bases between them. CDR1 and CDR2 from the germline V gene are SEHNR and FQNEAQ (reference sequence). The CDR3 runs 17 residues. The CDR3 here is CASSLASRESAAYGYTF. DNA of the CDR3: TGTGCCAGCAGCTTAGCGTCCAGGGAATCGGCGGCTTATGGCTACACCTTC.

The V gene is TRBV25-1, the J gene TRBJ2-2; TRBD2 agrees at 7 bases. The CDR3 has 17 amino acids. Germline CDR1 is MGHDK and CDR2 is SYGVNS. V lost 6 bases, J lost 4 bases, and 14 bases stayed unmatched. CDR3 residues: CASSRGGGSSGTGELFF. The CDR3 nucleotides read TGTGCCAGCAGCCGGGGCGGGGGTTCATCTGGCACCGGGGAGCTGTTTTTT.

This chain connects TRBV1 to TRBJ2-5; the table calls TRBD2, which could not be checked here. TRBV1 has pseudogene status. The length of the CDR3 is 11 residues. CDR3 nucleotides: TGCACCAGTCGAGATTTCGAGACCCAGTACTTC. Protein: CTSRDFETQYF.

The V call is TRBV7-8, the J call TRBJ2-1; 11 bases agree with TRBD2. The CDR3 is made up of 15 amino acids. Germline V gene sequence: CDR1 SGHVS, CDR2 FQNEAQ. J lost 4 bases, V lost 5 bases, and 4 bases had no gene match. In DNA form, the CDR3 reads TGTGCCAGCAGCCCCGGGACTAGCGGATACAATGAGCAGTTCTTC. It yields the protein CASSPGTSGYNEQFF.

CDR3 DNA sequence: TGTGCCAGTAGCCCGGGCACCTACACCGGGGAGCTGTTTTTT. As protein: CASSPGTYTGELFF. The rearrangement uses TRBV19 and TRBJ2-2; D is unresolved. CDR1 is LNHDA and CDR2 is SQIVND in the germline V gene (reference sequence). V was pared by 6 bases and J by 3 bases, with 11 bases between. There are 14 residues in the CDR3.

The V call is TRBV18, the J call TRBJ1-2, with a weak D call TRBD1 (6 bases). Between the trimmed V and J ends, which lost 4 bases and 2 bases, there was a span of 11 bases. The CDR3 covers 14 residues. Looked up from germline, CDR1 is KGHSH and CDR2 is LQKENI. The CDR3 region is CASSLQTGNYGYTF. CDR3 coding DNA: TGTGCCAGCTCACTACAGACAGGAAACTATGGCTACACCTTC.

The rearrangement joins TRBV2 to TRBJ2-7; D might be TRBD2 (5 bases). Per the germline V gene, CDR1 is SNHLY and CDR2 is FYNNEI. The CDR3 spans 13 residues. The germline V and J ends were trimmed by 6 bases and 2 bases, with 11 bases remaining between them. CDR3 sequence reads: CASSIRRTYEQYF. The CDR3 DNA is TGTGCCAGCAGCATCCGGAGGACCTACGAGCAGTACTTC.

The J gene is TRBJ1-1, the V gene TRBV19; perhaps TRBD1 as D (5 bases). The germline gives CDR1 LNHDA, CDR2 SQIVND (reference sequence). Trimming left V 5 bases short and J 1 base short, with 8 bases between. CDR3 length: 13 residues. The CDR3 region is CASSEGPNTEAFF. In DNA, the CDR3 is TGTGCCAGTAGTGAGGGGCCGAACACTGAAGCTTTCTTT.

This clone was detected only once. This chain links TRBV18 with TRBJ2-2, with D perhaps TRBD1 or TRBD2 (7 bases each). From germline, CDR1 is KGHSH and CDR2 LQKENI. Trimming shortened V by 3 bases and J by 6 bases, and 11 bases separated the two germline ends. This CDR3 has 14 amino acids. The CDR3 sequence: CASSPTGRAGELFF. Here the CDR3 DNA reads TGTGCCAGCTCACCGACAGGGAGGGCCGGGGAGCTGTTTTTT.

The gene calls are TRBV6-6 and TRBJ1-5; D ambiguous. Between the trimmed V and J ends, which lost 7 bases and 7 bases, there was a span of 17 bases. The CDR3 has 14 amino acids. Germline CDR1 MNHNY, CDR2 SVGAGI (reference sequence). The CDR3 region is CASTRMDPEQPQHF. The CDR3 region has the DNA TGTGCCAGCACCCGGATGGATCCAGAGCAGCCCCAGCATTTT.

The chain links TRBV30 to TRBJ1-2; D call uncertain. The CDR3 is 11 residues long. Trimming removed 4 bases from V and 10 bases from J, with 13 bases in between. The germline V gene has CDR1 GTSNPN and CDR2 SVGIG (reference sequence). The CDR3 spells CAWTTYPVYTF. CDR3 sequence (DNA): TGTGCCTGGACCACTTATCCCGTCTACACCTTC.

The V gene is TRBV11-2, the J gene TRBJ2-7; weak D call: TRBD1 (5 bases). Germline V gene sequence: CDR1 SGHAT, CDR2 FQNNGV. The CDR3 is made up of 12 amino acids. V lost 2 bases and J lost 8, with 10 bases in between. DNA for the CDR3: TGTGCCAGCAGCTTATTGCTGGACAAGCAGTACTTC. It encodes CASSLLLDKQYF.

For this clone: The junction shows a germline mismatch at one end, possibly a read error. The chain joins TRBV11-2 to TRBJ1-1; 8 bases map to TRBD1. Germline loops: CDR1 SGHAT, CDR2 FQNNGV. This CDR3 spans 14 amino acids. CDR3 sequence: CASSLDRVKTEAFF. The DNA for the CDR3 is TGTGCCAGCAGCTTGGACAGGGTGAAAACTGAAGCTTTCTTT.

The rearrangement joins TRBV30 to TRBJ1-6; the D is unclear. The V and J ends lost 4 bases and 6 bases respectively, with 13 bases between them. Germline V gene data show CDR1 as GTSNPN and CDR2 as SVGIG (reference sequence). The CDR3 spans 14 residues. Here the CDR3 DNA reads TGTGCCTGGACGACATTCAGTGGTAATTCACCCCTCCACTTT. It encodes CAWTTFSGNSPLHF.

The rearrangement uses TRBV5-1 and TRBJ1-2; 10 bases match TRBD1. The germline CDR1 and CDR2 sequences are SGHRS and YFSETQ. Germline trimming cut 4 bases from V and 6 bases from J; bases unmatched to any gene: 3. The CDR3 totals 13 residues. CDR3: CASSAGQGDGYTF. For the CDR3, the DNA is TGCGCCAGCAGCGCCGGACAGGGGGATGGCTACACCTTC.

This chain uses TRBV15 with TRBJ1-2; the match to TRBD1 covers 9 bases. Germline V gene data show CDR1 as LNHNV and CDR2 as YYDKDF (reference sequence). V was pared by 0 bases and J by 6 bases, with 5 bases of the junction left unmatched. The CDR3 length is 15 residues. CDR3 sequence (DNA): TGTGCCACCAGCAGAGACGGGACAGGGAATAATGGCTACACCTTC. This codes for CATSRDGTGNNGYTF.

The V and J genes are TRBV7-2 and TRBJ1-1; D gene uncertain. CDR3 size: 14 residues. V lost 7 bases and J 5 bases, leaving 17 bases between the germline ends. From germline, CDR1 is SGHTA and CDR2 FQGNSA. The DNA for the CDR3 is TGTGCCAGCATCCCTCTGAGGTTCGGTACTGAAGCTTTCTTT. Translating it yields CASIPLRFGTEAFF.

The chain joins TRBV5-1 to TRBJ1-3, with 7 positions matching TRBD1. V was clipped by 0 bases and J by 9 bases; unmatched bases: 6. Germline CDR1 is SGHRS and CDR2 is YFSETQ. This CDR3 is built from 14 residues. In nucleotides, the CDR3 is TGCGCCAGCAGCTTGGAACAGGGGCTGGGCACCATATATTTT. As protein: CASSLEQGLGTIYF.

The table lists this clone with a count of one. The V and J genes are TRBV5-1 and TRBJ1-1; D is unclear. V shed 0 bases and J shed 0 bases, with 12 bases lying between them. The germline V gene has CDR1 SGHRS and CDR2 YFSETQ. The CDR3 runs to 16 residues. Here the CDR3 reads CASSLGREWMNTEAFF. In DNA form, the CDR3 reads TGCGCCAGCAGCTTGGGAAGGGAATGGATGAACACTGAAGCTTTCTTT.

This sequence joins TRBV5-4 and TRBJ1-1; unclear D gene. V lost 0 bases to trimming and J lost 0 bases, with 9 bases between them. The CDR3 has 15 residues. Germline CDR1 SGHNT, CDR2 YYREEE (reference sequence). The CDR3 reads CASSLVTEMNTEAFF. In DNA form, the CDR3 reads TGTGCCAGCAGCTTGGTAACAGAGATGAACACTGAAGCTTTCTTT.

This clone came up once. The genes are TRBV10-3 and TRBJ1-5, with unresolved D. From germline, CDR1 is ENHRY and CDR2 SYGVKD. V lost 1 base to trimming and J lost 1 base, with 11 bases between them. The CDR3 covers 16 residues. The CDR3 here is CAISEWRVASNQPQHF. CDR3 nucleotides: TGTGCCATCAGTGAGTGGAGGGTAGCGAGCAATCAGCCCCAGCATTTT.

CDR3 sequence: CASSLAVASYEQYF. CDR3 nucleotide sequence: TGTGCCAGCAGCTTAGCAGTAGCCTCCTACGAGCAGTACTTC. The rearrangement uses TRBV7-2 and TRBJ2-7; D is ambiguous. Trimming removed 0 bases at V and 0 bases at J, with 6 bases between. Germline V gene data show CDR1 as SGHTA and CDR2 as FQGNSA. This CDR3 spans 14 amino acids.

V and J are TRBV6-6 and TRBJ1-2; perhaps TRBD1 as D (5 bases). Germline CDR1 is MNHNY and CDR2 is SVGAGI (reference sequence). The V gene lost 2 bases and the J gene lost 4 bases, with 17 bases spanning the gap. CDR3 length: 16 residues. CDR3 residues: CASSYGRTQGGYGYTF. The CDR3, as DNA: TGTGCCAGCAGTTACGGCAGGACTCAGGGAGGCTATGGCTACACCTTC.

This clone is a singleton in its sample. The chain's CDR3 is CATSRVDGGNDEKLFF. The DNA of the CDR3 is TGTGCCACCAGCAGAGTGGATGGAGGTAACGATGAAAAACTGTTTTTT. This chain connects TRBV15 to TRBJ1-4; D remains unclear. The CDR3 runs 16 residues. Germline V CDR1 and CDR2: LNHNV, YYDKDF (reference sequence). V gave up 1 base and J gave up 6 bases, with 15 bases separating them.

The chain links TRBV19 to TRBJ2-5; 7 nucleotides align to TRBD1. The germline gives CDR1 LNHDA, CDR2 SQIVND (reference sequence). This CDR3 is built from 14 residues. V dropped 6 bases and J dropped 5; count of bases not matched to a gene: 9. In nucleotides, the CDR3 is TGTGCCAGTAGCCGGGACAGAGGTAGGGAGACCCAGTACTTC. Translation: CASSRDRGRETQYF.

This clone is a singleton in its sample. The chain has TRBV5-6 and TRBJ1-2; a weak D match, TRBD1 (5 bases). Germline V CDR1 and CDR2: SGHDT, YYEEEE. CDR3 length: 13 amino acids. V lost 0 bases and J 7 bases, leaving 10 bases between the germline ends. This CDR3 reads CASSLASGPGYTF. DNA for the CDR3: TGTGCCAGCAGCTTGGCTTCAGGGCCTGGCTACACCTTC.

The chain joins TRBV29-1 to TRBJ1-2; D is uncertain. Germline V CDR1 and CDR2: SQVTM, ANQGSEA. The CDR3 extends over 11 amino acids. Trimming took 3 bases from V and 7 from J, leaving 9 bases between them. The CDR3 nucleotides are TGCAGCGTTGAGTTTTGGAGTGGCTACACCTTC. Its protein is CSVEFWSGYTF. Complete variable domain (other parts from reference TRBV29-1 and TRBJ1-2): SAVISQKPSRDICQRGTSLTIQCQVDSQVTMMFWYRQQPGQSLTLIATANQGSEATYESGFVIDKFPISRPNLTFSTLTVSNMSPEDSSIYLCSVEFWSGYTFGSGTRLTVV.

The chain recombines TRBV7-2 with TRBJ2-3, with 7 bases that match TRBD2. Trimming took 3 bases from V and 9 from J; bases not matched to a gene: 6. The CDR3 runs to 13 residues. Looked up from germline, CDR1 is SGHTA and CDR2 is FQGNSA. The CDR3 region has the DNA TGTGCCAGCAGCTTTACTAGCGAGAGAACGCAGTATTTT. It is translated as CASSFTSERTQYF.